The clone carrying this TCR beta chain appeared many times. The target antigen is unknown. TCRdb analysed the reads with MiXCR anew, one entry per CDR3 protein. The sample shows a few hundred thousand distinct CDR3 sequences, roughly 13% of them seen only once. Germline-derived CDR1 and CDR2 are MNHNS and SASEGT. Trimming at V came to 6 bases and at J to 0 bases, leaving 6 bases not matched to a gene. The CDR3 loop spans 16 amino acids. The data are from a study of T cell repertoires in cytomegalovirus infection. Points from the study as a whole: Identification of carriers of CMV plus the relevant HLA was performed using cumulative public TCR beta family frequency.

This sequence was found in a human donor in good health (CMV status not recorded). Some clones in this sample may be carry-over from other donors' samples. The genes are TRBV6-1 and TRBJ2-2; 8 bases line up with TRBD1. Sequenced sample: PBMCs. This CDR3 is CASSTRTGTNTGELFF. As DNA, the CDR3 is TGTGCCAGCAGCACAAGGACAGGGACGAACACCGGGGAGCTGTTTTTT.